Listed below are T cell receptor beta chains from one sample, sequenced in a study of cytomegalovirus exposure and HLA in healthy donors. Profiled with immunoSEQ multiplex PCR; TCRdb holds only in-frame clones, not every one. The sample includes tens of thousands of clones, 74% of them seen just once. The sample comprised PBMCs. The receptors here all came from a woman younger than 45 in good health and CMV-seropositive. Both conserved end residues are part of each CDR3. D genes are given only for firm matches. Some rows have no size entry. The others give once, few or many, or a class for an expanded clone.

>TRBJ1-1|-|-|TRBV5-1
CASSLHGASNTEAFF
TGCGCCAGCAGCTTACATGGGGCTTCGAACACTGAAGCTTTCTTT
>TRBJ2-1|TRBD2|-|TRBV4-1
CASSQRDGTSAFEQFF
TGCGCCAGCAGCCAGAGGGATGGGACTAGCGCATTTGAGCAGTTCTTC
>TRBJ1-2|-|-|TRBV28
CASSVERAPAWGYGYTF
TGTGCCAGCAGTGTGGAGCGGGCACCAGCCTGGGGCTATGGCTACACCTTC
>TRBJ2-7|-|-|TRBV9
CASSLRTALSYEQYF
TGTGCCAGCAGCCTACGGACAGCACTCTCCTACGAGCAGTACTTC
>TRBJ1-2|-|-|TRBV29-1
CSTRTANYGYTF
TGCAGCACCAGGACAGCTAACTATGGCTACACCTTC
>TRBJ2-7|TRBD1|-|TRBV2
CASRGQGFGFEQYF
TGTGCCAGCAGGGGACAGGGGTTTGGCTTCGAGCAGTACTTC
>TRBJ1-4|-|-|TRBV30
CAWSLDRSNEKLFF
TGTGCCTGGAGTTTAGACAGGTCGAATGAAAAACTGTTTTTT
>TRBJ2-1|TRBD2|-|TRBV7-8
CASSSPGTRGNEQFF
TGTGCCAGCAGCTCACCCGGGACTAGGGGCAATGAGCAGTTCTTC
>TRBJ2-1|TRBD1|-|TRBV13
CASIRDRDYNEQFF
TGTGCCAGCATCCGGGACAGGGACTACAATGAGCAGTTCTTC
>TRBJ1-1|TRBD1|-|TRBV6-5
CASSYSMAGGNEAFF
TGTGCCAGCAGTTACTCGATGGCAGGGGGTAATGAAGCTTTCTTT
>TRBJ1-2|TRBD1|-|TRBV5-4
CASSLTGASLGYTF
TGTGCCAGCAGCTTGACAGGGGCCTCTCTTGGCTACACCTTC
>TRBJ1-5|-|-|TRBV7-8
CASSPQTDNQPQHF
TGTGCCAGCAGCCCGCAGACAGATAATCAGCCCCAGCATTTT
>TRBJ1-1|TRBD1|-|TRBV6-5
CASSYSGTGGDSAFF
TGTGCCAGCAGTTACTCGGGGACAGGGGGGGATTCAGCTTTCTTT
>TRBJ2-1|TRBD2|-|TRBV4-1
CASSQVIGTSGTGYNEQFF
TGCGCCAGCAGCCAGGTTATTGGGACTAGCGGGACGGGCTACAATGAGCAGTTCTTC
>TRBJ2-6|-|few|TRBV10-1
CATEGGVGANVLTF
TGCGCCACCGAAGGAGGGGTCGGGGCCAACGTCCTGACTTTC
>TRBJ2-7|-|once|TRBV29-1
CSVQGEVRLDEQYF
TGCAGCGTTCAAGGGGAGGTCAGGTTGGACGAGCAGTACTTC
>TRBJ1-2|-|-|TRBV29-1
CSVGGQGMPYGYTF
TGCAGCGTTGGGGGACAAGGGATGCCCTATGGCTACACCTTC
>TRBJ1-5|-|-|TRBV5-6
CASSLAGGFNQPQHF
TGTGCCAGCAGCTTGGCGGGGGGTTTCAATCAGCCCCAGCATTTT
>TRBJ2-7|-|few|TRBV28
CASSSPGNSYEQYF
TGTGCCAGCAGTTCACCGGGAAACTCCTACGAGCAGTACTTC
>TRBJ2-7|-|-|TRBV18
CASSPGPGRVGQYF
TGTGCCAGCTCACCAGGTCCGGGCAGGGTCGGGCAGTACTTC
>TRBJ1-5|TRBD1|-|TRBV6-6
CATKTGDQPQHF
TGTGCCACCAAGACAGGGGACCAGCCCCAGCATTTT
>TRBJ2-7|TRBD2|-|TRBV27
CASSRLAVPYEQYF
TGTGCCAGCAGCCGACTAGCGGTACCCTACGAGCAGTACTTC
>TRBJ1-2|-|-|TRBV28
CASNRLSNGYTF
TGTGCCAGCAACCGCCTTAGTAACGGCTACACCTTC
>TRBJ2-7|TRBD2|-|TRBV6-5
CASTPAGGSYEQYF
TGTGCCAGCACCCCAGCGGGAGGGTCCTACGAGCAGTACTTC
>TRBJ2-3|TRBD1|-|TRBV11-2
CASSPSPGTGLPDTQYF
TGTGCCAGCAGCCCTTCCCCCGGGACAGGACTCCCAGATACGCAGTATTTT
>TRBJ1-2|TRBD1|-|TRBV6-1
CASRTGGSDSYGYTF
TGTGCCAGCAGGACAGGGGGCTCGGATTCCTATGGCTACACCTTC
>TRBJ1-2|-|-|TRBV4-3
CASSQGRGTKFNGYTF
TGCGCCAGCAGCCAGGGGCGGGGGACAAAATTTAATGGCTACACCTTC
>TRBJ2-7|TRBD2|-|TRBV7-8
CASSTLAEGIYEQYF
TGTGCCAGCAGCACCCTAGCGGAGGGAATCTACGAGCAGTACTTC
>TRBJ2-3|-|-|TRBV13
CASSHGGNTQYF
TGTGCCAGCAGCCACGGAGGCAATACGCAGTATTTT
>TRBJ1-4|-|few|TRBV19
CASRVRREKLFF
TGTGCCAGCCGGGTAAGGAGGGAAAAACTGTTTTTT
>TRBJ1-1|-|-|TRBV5-1
CASSPTENMNTEAFF
TGCGCCAGCAGCCCGACAGAGAACATGAACACTGAAGCTTTCTTT
>TRBJ1-5|-|-|TRBV19
CASSAGQHSNQPQHF
TGTGCCAGTAGTGCAGGACAGCATAGCAATCAGCCCCAGCATTTT
>TRBJ2-3|TRBD1|-|TRBV29-1
CSARDRGHTDTQYF
TGCAGCGCCCGGGACAGGGGCCACACAGATACGCAGTATTTT
>TRBJ2-3|TRBD2|once|TRBV28
CASSHSGLAASTDTQYF
TGTGCCAGCAGCCATTCAGGACTAGCGGCTAGCACAGATACGCAGTATTTT
>TRBJ1-5|TRBD1|-|TRBV28
CASSFFGTGRGNQPQHF
TGTGCCAGCAGTTTTTTCGGGACAGGGAGAGGCAATCAGCCCCAGCATTTT
>TRBJ2-3|-|-|TRBV6-6
CASRAQGQHTDTQYF
TGTGCCAGCAGGGCCCAGGGGCAACACACAGATACGCAGTATTTT
>TRBJ1-2|TRBD1|-|TRBV2
CASSAVGQGGYGYTF
TGTGCCAGCAGTGCGGTGGGACAGGGGGGGTATGGCTACACCTTC
>TRBJ2-2|TRBD2|once|TRBV7-6
CASSLYGRSTGELFF
TGTGCCAGCAGCTTATACGGGAGGAGCACCGGGGAGCTGTTTTTT
>TRBJ2-2|TRBD1|-|TRBV30
CAWSADRAGELFF
TGTGCCTGGAGTGCGGACAGGGCCGGGGAGCTGTTTTTT
>TRBJ1-2|TRBD1|-|TRBV29-1
CSAGTGANYGYTF
TGCAGCGCGGGGACAGGGGCTAACTATGGCTACACCTTC
>TRBJ1-1|-|few|TRBV18
CASSLSGTEAFF
TGTGCCAGCTCACTCTCCGGGACTGAAGCTTTCTTT
>TRBJ2-2|TRBD2|-|TRBV4-2
CASSHASGSTGELFF
TGTGCCAGCAGCCACGCTAGCGGGAGTACCGGGGAGCTGTTTTTT
>TRBJ2-7|-|-|TRBV15
CATSRDQGPGEQYF
TGTGCCACCAGCAGAGATCAGGGTCCGGGCGAGCAGTACTTC
>TRBJ2-7|TRBD2|-|TRBV4-3
CASSQETSGIYEQYF
TGCGCCAGCAGCCAAGAGACTAGCGGGATCTACGAGCAGTACTTC
>TRBJ1-1|-|-|TRBV5-6
CASSLVGHTAFF
TGTGCCAGCAGCTTGGTTGGTCACACAGCTTTCTTT
>TRBJ2-3|TRBD2|few|TRBV5-4
CASSLLAGVTDTQYF
TGTGCCAGCAGCTTGCTAGCGGGAGTCACAGATACGCAGTATTTT
>TRBJ2-5|-|-|TRBV28
CASLGQGGETQYF
TGTGCCAGCTTAGGGCAGGGGGGAGAGACCCAGTACTTC
>TRBJ2-5|TRBD1|-|TRBV5-6
CASSTRQGTYQETQYF
TGTGCCAGCAGCACTCGACAGGGAACCTACCAAGAGACCCAGTACTTC
>TRBJ2-7|-|-|TRBV4-3
CASSQRGRYEQYF
TGCGCCAGCAGCCAGCGGGGGCGCTACGAGCAGTACTTC
>TRBJ1-5|-|-|TRBV5-8
CASSLGQGPGQPQHF
TGTGCCAGCAGCTTGGGCCAGGGGCCGGGTCAGCCCCAGCATTTT
>TRBJ1-5|-|-|TRBV28
CASSPPYGAQHF
TGTGCCAGCAGCCCCCCGTACGGGGCCCAGCATTTT
>TRBJ1-3|TRBD1|-|TRBV4-1
CASSQYTGGGNTIYF
TGCGCCAGCAGCCAGTACACAGGGGGAGGAAACACCATATATTTT